A selection of T cell receptor beta chains follows, all from one sample in a study of cytomegalovirus exposure and HLA in healthy donors. Assay: immunoSEQ multiplex PCR; the TCRdb copy retains only in-frame clones and omits some. Found here are 120,000 to 150,000 clones, around 86% of them singletons; the top ten hold under 3%. The material sequenced was PBMCs. These receptors came from a woman in her twenties or thirties in good health and CMV-seronegative. CDR3s include the opening cysteine and the closing phenylalanine or tryptophan. The D gene is left open where the match is weak. Some rows have no size entry. The others give once, few or many, or a class for an expanded clone.

j_gene: TRBJ2-7; abundance: NA; v_gene: TRBV6-1; d_gene: TRBD2; CDR3nt: TGTGCCAGCAGTGAAGTCCCTAGCGGGAGGGTATGGGAGCAGTACTTC; CDR3aa: CASSEVPSGRVWEQYF
j_gene: TRBJ2-7; abundance: NA; v_gene: TRBV11-2; d_gene: TRBD1; CDR3nt: TGTGCCAGCAGCTTATTCGGACAGGGATACGAGCAGTACTTC; CDR3aa: CASSLFGQGYEQYF
j_gene: TRBJ1-3; abundance: NA; v_gene: TRBV11-2; d_gene: NA; CDR3nt: TGTGCCAGCAGCTTACAGGGAGGAAACACCATATATTTT; CDR3aa: CASSLQGGNTIYF
j_gene: TRBJ1-2; abundance: NA; v_gene: TRBV27; d_gene: TRBD1; CDR3nt: TGTGCCAGCAGTTTCAGGGACAGGGGGAAGTTCTATGGCTACACCTTC; CDR3aa: CASSFRDRGKFYGYTF
j_gene: TRBJ2-7; abundance: NA; v_gene: TRBV6-1; d_gene: NA; CDR3nt: TGTGCCAGCAGCCGACAGACAGATCCCTCCTACGAGCAGTACTTC; CDR3aa: CASSRQTDPSYEQYF
j_gene: TRBJ1-2; abundance: NA; v_gene: TRBV18; d_gene: TRBD1; CDR3nt: TGTGCCAGCTCACTCGGGACAGACTATGGCTACACCTTC; CDR3aa: CASSLGTDYGYTF
j_gene: TRBJ2-3; abundance: NA; v_gene: TRBV7-2; d_gene: NA; CDR3nt: TGTGCCAGCAGCTTATCGGCAGATACGCAGTATTTT; CDR3aa: CASSLSADTQYF
j_gene: TRBJ1-1; abundance: NA; v_gene: TRBV25-1; d_gene: NA; CDR3nt: TGTGCCAGCAGTGAAGGTTGGGGCAGCACTGAAGCTTTCTTT; CDR3aa: CASSEGWGSTEAFF
j_gene: TRBJ2-7; abundance: NA; v_gene: TRBV2; d_gene: TRBD2; CDR3nt: TGTGCCAGCAGACTCACTAGCGGGAGAATAGGCGAGCAGTACTTC; CDR3aa: CASRLTSGRIGEQYF
j_gene: TRBJ1-2; abundance: NA; v_gene: TRBV5-4; d_gene: NA; CDR3nt: TGTGCCAGCAGCTACGGCAGGGACTCCGGCTACACCTTC; CDR3aa: CASSYGRDSGYTF
j_gene: TRBJ2-3; abundance: once; v_gene: TRBV10-1; d_gene: TRBD1; CDR3nt: TGCGCCAGCGGTGGGACAGGGGGGGACACAGATACGCAGTATTTT; CDR3aa: CASGGTGGDTDTQYF
j_gene: TRBJ1-2; abundance: NA; v_gene: TRBV30; d_gene: NA; CDR3nt: TGCGCCTGGAGCGCGGGACCCTATGGCTACACCTTC; CDR3aa: CAWSAGPYGYTF
j_gene: TRBJ2-2; abundance: NA; v_gene: TRBV4-1; d_gene: NA; CDR3nt: TGCGCCAGCAGCCAAGGGGCCTCTGGGGAGCTGTTTTTT; CDR3aa: CASSQGASGELFF
j_gene: TRBJ1-1; abundance: NA; v_gene: TRBV19; d_gene: NA; CDR3nt: TGTGCCAGTTGGGGAGGGGCCATGAACACTGAAGCTTTCTTT; CDR3aa: CASWGGAMNTEAFF
j_gene: TRBJ2-5; abundance: NA; v_gene: TRBV28; d_gene: TRBD2; CDR3nt: TGTGCCAGCAGTCCCGGGACTAGCTGGGAGACCCAGTACTTC; CDR3aa: CASSPGTSWETQYF
j_gene: TRBJ2-1; abundance: NA; v_gene: TRBV5-1; d_gene: TRBD2; CDR3nt: TGCGCCAGCAGCTTGGCTCTAGCGGGGGGCTATGAGCAGTTCTTC; CDR3aa: CASSLALAGGYEQFF
j_gene: TRBJ2-1; abundance: NA; v_gene: TRBV27; d_gene: NA; CDR3nt: TGTGCCAGCAGCCCTACGGCTCTGGGGGGTACCTACAATGAGCAGTTCTTC; CDR3aa: CASSPTALGGTYNEQFF
j_gene: TRBJ2-7; abundance: NA; v_gene: TRBV5-4; d_gene: NA; CDR3nt: TGCGCCAGCAGCCAAGAATTCGCGGGCAAGATCTACGAGCAGTACTTC; CDR3aa: CASSQEFAGKIYEQYF
j_gene: TRBJ1-1; abundance: NA; v_gene: TRBV5-4; d_gene: NA; CDR3nt: TGTGCCAGCAGCTTGTTGAACACAGTAAACGAAGCTTTCTTT; CDR3aa: CASSLLNTVNEAFF
j_gene: TRBJ1-2; abundance: few; v_gene: TRBV5-1; d_gene: NA; CDR3nt: TGCGCCAGCAGCTGGGGGCCACAAAGCTATGGCTACACCTTC; CDR3aa: CASSWGPQSYGYTF
j_gene: TRBJ2-3; abundance: NA; v_gene: TRBV27; d_gene: NA; CDR3nt: TGTGCCAGCAGTTTGTTAGCCCTAGATACGCAGTATTTT; CDR3aa: CASSLLALDTQYF
j_gene: TRBJ2-5; abundance: NA; v_gene: TRBV30; d_gene: TRBD1; CDR3nt: TGTGCCTGGGGAGAGGGGGCTAGTGAGACCCAGTACTTC; CDR3aa: CAWGEGASETQYF
j_gene: TRBJ2-5; abundance: NA; v_gene: TRBV2; d_gene: NA; CDR3nt: TGTGCCAGCAAAGACAGGCAAGAGACCCAGTACTTC; CDR3aa: CASKDRQETQYF
j_gene: TRBJ2-7; abundance: NA; v_gene: TRBV6-1; d_gene: TRBD1; CDR3nt: TGTGCCAGCAGTATACACAGGGGCTCCTACGAGCAGTACTTC; CDR3aa: CASSIHRGSYEQYF
j_gene: TRBJ2-7; abundance: NA; v_gene: TRBV19; d_gene: TRBD2; CDR3nt: TGTGCCAGTAGTGACCCCGGGACTAGCGGCTCCTACGAGCAGTACTTC; CDR3aa: CASSDPGTSGSYEQYF
j_gene: TRBJ2-5; abundance: NA; v_gene: TRBV4-1; d_gene: TRBD1; CDR3nt: TGCGCCAGCAGCCAAAGTGGGACAGGGGGCAGGGGGACCCAGTACTTC; CDR3aa: CASSQSGTGGRGTQYF
j_gene: TRBJ2-5; abundance: NA; v_gene: TRBV6-1; d_gene: TRBD1; CDR3nt: TGTGCCGGACATCAGGGGGCGGGCGAGACCCAGTACTTC; CDR3aa: CAGHQGAGETQYF
j_gene: TRBJ1-1; abundance: NA; v_gene: TRBV10-3; d_gene: NA; CDR3nt: TGTGCCATCAGTGAGGGCAGGGGTAACACTGAAGCTTTCTTT; CDR3aa: CAISEGRGNTEAFF
j_gene: TRBJ1-5; abundance: NA; v_gene: TRBV10-3; d_gene: TRBD1; CDR3nt: TGTGCCATCTGGACAGGAGTCGGCAATCAGCCCCAGCATTTT; CDR3aa: CAIWTGVGNQPQHF
j_gene: TRBJ1-2; abundance: few; v_gene: TRBV5-6; d_gene: NA; CDR3nt: TGTGCCAGCAGCTCCGGGGGAGGCTACACCTTC; CDR3aa: CASSSGGGYTF
j_gene: TRBJ2-7; abundance: NA; v_gene: TRBV5-1; d_gene: NA; CDR3nt: TGCGCCAGCAGTATTGGGGCGCCCCGCTACGAGCAGTACTTC; CDR3aa: CASSIGAPRYEQYF
j_gene: TRBJ1-4; abundance: NA; v_gene: TRBV30; d_gene: TRBD1; CDR3nt: TGTGCTTGGGGTCCGGACAGGGATGAAAAACTGTTTTTT; CDR3aa: CAWGPDRDEKLFF
j_gene: TRBJ1-1; abundance: few; v_gene: TRBV5-1; d_gene: NA; CDR3nt: TGCGCCAGCAGGCCGGGGGGCAATACTGAAGCTTTCTTT; CDR3aa: CASRPGGNTEAFF
j_gene: TRBJ2-2; abundance: NA; v_gene: TRBV9; d_gene: NA; CDR3nt: TGTGCCAGCAGCTTTAGAGGTTCTGGGGAGCTGTTTTTT; CDR3aa: CASSFRGSGELFF
j_gene: TRBJ2-3; abundance: NA; v_gene: TRBV7-2; d_gene: TRBD2; CDR3nt: TGTGCCAGCAGCCTCAGTCGGGGGAGGGCAGATACGCAGTATTTT; CDR3aa: CASSLSRGRADTQYF
j_gene: TRBJ2-7; abundance: NA; v_gene: TRBV18; d_gene: NA; CDR3nt: TGTGCCAGCTCGCCGAGTGGCGGGATACCCTACGAGCAGTACTTC; CDR3aa: CASSPSGGIPYEQYF
j_gene: TRBJ2-1; abundance: once; v_gene: TRBV7-2; d_gene: NA; CDR3nt: TGTGCCAGCAGCTTGTACTCTTACAATGAGCAGTTCTTC; CDR3aa: CASSLYSYNEQFF
j_gene: TRBJ2-3; abundance: NA; v_gene: TRBV19; d_gene: NA; CDR3nt: TGTGCCAGTAGTATGGTCAAGGGTGAGCGAGGGGGAGATACGCAGTATTTT; CDR3aa: CASSMVKGERGGDTQYF
j_gene: TRBJ2-1; abundance: once; v_gene: TRBV4-3; d_gene: NA; CDR3nt: TGCGCCAGCAGCCAAGATTGGGGCGCGATTTATCACAATGAGCAGTTCTTC; CDR3aa: CASSQDWGAIYHNEQFF
j_gene: TRBJ1-1; abundance: few; v_gene: TRBV13; d_gene: NA; CDR3nt: TGTGCCAGCAGCACGCGAACAGGGACAGCTTTCTTT; CDR3aa: CASSTRTGTAFF
j_gene: TRBJ2-1; abundance: NA; v_gene: TRBV5-4; d_gene: NA; CDR3nt: TGTGCCAGCCGACACAGGGCATACAATGAGCAGTTCTTC; CDR3aa: CASRHRAYNEQFF
j_gene: TRBJ2-7; abundance: NA; v_gene: TRBV7-2; d_gene: NA; CDR3nt: TGTGCCAGCAGCCCCCGGGGGCTAGCGGCCGCTGAGAAGCAGTACTTC; CDR3aa: CASSPRGLAAAEKQYF
j_gene: TRBJ1-6; abundance: NA; v_gene: TRBV19; d_gene: NA; CDR3nt: TGTGCCAGTAGTATTACAGGCGTGCAGGGGAATTCACCCCTCCACTTT; CDR3aa: CASSITGVQGNSPLHF
j_gene: TRBJ2-5; abundance: once; v_gene: TRBV2; d_gene: TRBD2; CDR3nt: TGTGCCAGCACTCCTCCGCGGGGGTGGACAGAGACCCAGTACTTC; CDR3aa: CASTPPRGWTETQYF